Below, 2 T cell receptor beta chains from the same sample are listed, as sequenced in a study of CD8+ T cells in alopecia areata. The authors extracted RNA and reverse transcribed it into cDNA as the sequencing template. Clones were read by immunoSEQ multiplex PCR, and TCRdb kept only the in-frame ones, dropping some. The table records about 150,000 clones, approximately 45% of them present only once. Material for sequencing was CD4+ T cells sorted from blood. These receptors were obtained from a human donor with alopecia areata.

This sequence joins TRBV29-1 and TRBJ2-5, with D tentatively TRBD1 or TRBD2 (6 bases each). The germline gives CDR1 SQVTM, CDR2 ANQGSEA. The CDR3 runs 13 residues. V was clipped by 7 bases and J by 5 bases, with 17 bases between them. CDR3 nucleotide sequence: TGCAGCGGGAGGGGGGCAGGGATCGAGACCCAGTACTTC. The encoded protein is CSGRGAGIETQYF.

This clone was counted only a few times. The chain has TRBV7-8 and TRBJ2-7; D might be TRBD1 (5 bases). V lost 7 bases and J lost 2, with 15 bases in between. The CDR3 extends over 14 amino acids. Germline V gene data show CDR1 as SGHVS and CDR2 as FQNEAQ. In DNA form, the CDR3 reads TGTGCCAGCAATCTCGGAGTAGGGGCCTACGAGCAGTACTTC. Protein: CASNLGVGAYEQYF.